There are a few counts of the clone carrying this T cell receptor (beta chain). What it recognizes is unknown. This table comes from immunoSEQ multiplex PCR, and its TCRdb copy is limited to in-frame clones, with some not included. The data contain tens of thousands of clones, around four fifths of them singletons. These data belong to a study of cytotoxic CD8 clonotypes in ibrutinib-treated CLL. Study-wide points: Upon ibrutinib response clonality rose, and upon progression it fell back toward baseline.

Looked up from germline, CDR1 is MDHEN and CDR2 is SYDVKM. Trimming shortened V by 4 bases and J by 0 bases, and 9 bases separated the two germline ends. The CDR3 loop spans 15 amino acids. This TCR derives from a human donor with chronic lymphocytic leukemia. The sample here was PBMCs, taken after 24 months of ibrutinib treatment. This rearrangement joins TRBV28 to TRBJ2-2; D may be TRBD1 (6 bases). The CDR3 bases are TGTGCCAGCAGTTCAGCAGGGGCGAACACCGGGGAGCTGTTTTTT. Encoded protein: CASSSAGANTGELFF.